The 6 T cell receptor beta chains reported below all come from one sample, sequenced in a study of blood T cell repertoires in COVID-19. The repertoire was sequenced with immunoSEQ multiplex PCR; TCRdb's copy has only in-frame clones and lacks some. The sample lists roughly 100,000 clones; roughly 80% were seen once. The material sequenced was peripheral blood. The origin of the receptors is a woman older than 75 with acute or convalescent COVID-19.

The gene calls are TRBV7-9 and TRBJ2-6; TRBD2 matches at 11 bases. The V and J ends lost 3 bases and 0 bases, in that order; junction bases with no gene match: 1. CDR1 is SEHNR and CDR2 is FQNEAQ in the germline V gene (reference sequence). This CDR3 has 17 residues. CDR3 DNA sequence: TGTGCCAGCAGCTTTAGCGGGAGGGCCTCTGGGGCCAACGTCCTGACTTTC. Amino acids: CASSFSGRASGANVLTF.

This clone has just a few counts. This chain uses TRBV19 with TRBJ1-2; 10 positions match TRBD1. After removal of 1 base from V and 1 base from J, the junction contained 9 bases not matched to a gene. CDR3 length: 18 amino acids. Germline CDR1 reads LNHDA; CDR2 reads SQIVND (reference sequence). CDR3 DNA sequence: TGTGCCAGTAGTATAGGAGGTTTTCGGGACAGGGGTAACTATGGCTACACCTTC. This encodes CASSIGGFRDRGNYGYTF. The full variable domain, its missing parts supplied by reference TRBV19 and TRBJ1-2, is DGGITQSPKYLFRKEGQNVTLSCEQNLNHDAMYWYRQDPGQGLRLIYYSQIVNDFQKGDIAEGYSVSREKKESFPLTVTSAQKNPTAFYLCASSIGGFRDRGNYGYTFGSGTRLTVV.

The chain links TRBV9 to TRBJ1-1; a possible D gene is TRBD1 (6 bases). Looked up from germline, CDR1 is SGDLS and CDR2 is YYNGEE. This CDR3 is built from 13 residues. Trimming cost V 5 bases and J 1 base, with 9 bases left between them. The CDR3 nucleotides are TGTGCCAGCAGAGGACAGCCGAACACTGAAGCTTTCTTT. Translation: CASRGQPNTEAFF.

The J gene is TRBJ2-7, the V gene TRBV28; 9 bases agree with TRBD1. Germline V CDR1 and CDR2: MDHEN, SYDVKM. The ends lost 7 bases at V and 2 bases at J; junction bases unmatched: 6. The CDR3 totals 14 residues. The CDR3 sequence is CASTRTGAPYEQYF. The CDR3 DNA is TGTGCCAGCACAAGGACAGGGGCCCCCTACGAGCAGTACTTC.

This rearrangement joins TRBV12-3 or TRBV12-4 to TRBJ2-7; 9 bases match TRBD1. The trim removed 8 bases at V and 6 bases at J, leaving 8 bases unmatched. There are 13 residues in the CDR3. The CDR3 region has the DNA TGTGCCAGCGGATGGACAGGGGCCAGCGAGCAGTACTTC. This codes for CASGWTGASEQYF.

This clone has a handful of counts. This chain connects TRBV19 to TRBJ2-6, with TRBD2 matching 9 bases. With 2 bases clipped from V and 2 bases from J, the junction kept 1 base outside the gene matches. The CDR3 covers 16 residues. CDR1 is LNHDA and CDR2 is SQIVND in the germline V gene (reference sequence). The CDR3 region has the DNA TGTGCCAGTAGTATAATAGCGGGAGCTGGGGCCAACGTCCTGACTTTC. Encoded protein: CASSIIAGAGANVLTF. Full variable domain (rest looked up from reference TRBV19 and TRBJ2-6): DGGITQSPKYLFRKEGQNVTLSCEQNLNHDAMYWYRQDPGQGLRLIYYSQIVNDFQKGDIAEGYSVSREKKESFPLTVTSAQKNPTAFYLCASSIIAGAGANVLTFGAGSRLTVL.